This TCR beta chain is drawn from a study of Graves' ophthalmopathy and Graves' hyperthyroidism. This clonotype was recorded at least ten times. Its antigen is not identified. Transcripts of RNA were the source for amplifying TCR beta CDR3 regions. HTBI-primed first-round RT-PCR preceded second-round multiplex PCR. One entry per CDR3 protein, called by TCRdb with MiXCR from the multiplex PCR reads. The data hold 350,000 to 450,000 distinct CDR3 sequences, with about 17% observed a single time. Study-wide findings and caveats: Detected in blood as well were most expanded thyroid clonotypes with frequency above 0.001.

The V gene's germline CDR1 is MNHEY and CDR2 SVGAGI. This CDR3 is 18 amino acids long. The ends were cut back, 7 bases at V and 4 bases at J, with 23 bases in the middle. Among the exclusions were patients with other autoimmune diseases, uncontrolled infections, pregnancy or lactation. Out of 9.5 to 10 ml of fresh peripheral blood, PBMCs were obtained. The V call is TRBV6-5, the J call TRBJ1-6; D possibly corresponds to TRBD1 (6 bases). The sequenced sample was peripheral blood. This sequence originates from a woman aged 18-29 years with Graves' ophthalmopathy. The CDR3 region has the DNA TGTGCCAGCAAACTACCCCCTATAGGGACACAGTATAATTCACCCCTCCACTTT. Residues: CASKLPPIGTQYNSPLHF.